This note documents a single T cell receptor (beta chain) sequence. The CDR3 sequence is 15 residues long. Germline V gene data show CDR1 as MNHNS and CDR2 as SASEGT. Trimming removed 0 bases at V and 6 bases at J, with 12 bases between. This sample was included in a study of shared clonotypes between healthy human individuals. The genomic DNA of each subset was split evenly across several immunoSEQ plates. On sorted subsets, replicate PCRs used about 200 ng DNA, or 25,000 to 35,000 T cell genomes. TCRdb's table, derived via immunoSEQ multiplex PCR, lists solely in-frame clones and lacks some. This sample carries 2 million to 3 million clones, around nine tenths of them seen once, and the ten largest clones take roughly 0.13%.

Sequencing was done on a sample of naive CD4+ T cells sorted from blood. The sample's subset: CD45RA+ positively selected. The source of this sequence is a man between 18 and 29 years old in good health. The gene calls are TRBV6-1 and TRBJ1-5; D ambiguous. The CDR3 DNA reads TGTGCCAGCAGTGAAGCTAAGTGGGAAGGTCAGCCCCAGCATTTT. This codes for CASSEAKWEGQPQHF.